The 23 T cell receptor beta chains below all came from one sample that was sequenced in a study of CD8+CD57+ T cells in acquired aplastic anemia (dated by TCRdb to the late 2010s). The instrument given in TCRdb is Illumina HiSeq 2000. Genomic DNA was used as template for profiling of TCR beta VDJ combinations and CDR3 sequences. Starting from the raw public reads, TCRdb applied fastp trimming at Q25, assembled clones with MiXCR and retained in-frame beta chains. Records with the same CDR3 protein are collapsed into one entry carrying the most frequent genes and DNA. The sample table lists fewer than 300,000 distinct CDR3 sequences, around 82% of them with a count of one. Of the sample, 42% falls within the top ten clones. Patients chosen for sequencing had shown expansion of CD8+CD57+ cells by flow cytometry. Sequencing input: sorted CD4+, CD8+, or CD8+CD57+ T cells (not recorded which) from PBMCs. All receptors come from a human donor with aplastic anemia.

J is TRBJ1-2 and V is TRBV10-3; TRBD1 aligns across 9 bases. This CDR3 region has 14 residues. Trimming at V came to 10 bases and at J to 8 bases, leaving 14 bases not matched to a gene. Germline V gene data show CDR1 as ENHRY and CDR2 as SYGVKD. The CDR3 reads CASRPNTGGNGYTF. CDR3 sequence (DNA): TGTGCCAGCAGACCGAACACAGGGGGCAACGGCTACACCTTC.

Remarks on this clonotype: This is likely a read error, given that the CDR3 carries no conserved phenylalanine or tryptophan at its end. The DNA is left out, because the CDR3 cannot be placed on it with certainty; the CDR3 is given as TCRdb lists it. J is TRBJ2-1 and V is TRBV15; TRBD2 is taken as the D call from the table, unchecked against the DNA. The CDR3 extends over 13 residues, inclusive of both ends. The germline gives CDR1 LNHNV, CDR2 YYDKDF (reference sequence). This chain's CDR3 is CASSSGSEQETHY.

The gene calls are TRBV7-6 and TRBJ2-5, with 11 positions matching TRBD2. Germline CDR1 reads SGHVS; CDR2 reads FNYEAQ. The V and J ends lost 3 bases and 5 bases, in that order; junction bases with no gene match: 8. The CDR3 spans 16 residues. CDR3 DNA: TGTGCCAGCAGCTTTCAAAGTAGCGGGGGGGTCGAGACCCAGTACTTC. Encoded protein: CASSFQSSGGVETQYF.

The chain has TRBV2 and TRBJ2-7, with D perhaps assigned TRBD1 or TRBD2 (5 bases each). CDR1 and CDR2 (germline): SNHLY, FYNNEI. V was pared by 7 bases and J by 3 bases, with 16 bases between. CDR3 size: 14 residues. The CDR3 DNA sequence: TGTGCCAGCACCGACGGGGCGTATATCTACGAGCAGTACTTC. This sequence encodes CASTDGAYIYEQYF.

The CDR3 region is CASSLPPDGTEISYEQYV. CDR3 bases: TGTGCCAGCAGCTTACCCCCCGACGGGACAGAGATTTCGTACGAGCAGTACGTC. The chain couples TRBV7-8 to TRBJ2-7; 7 bases line up with TRBD1. Germline-derived CDR1 and CDR2 are SGHVS and FQNEAQ. The CDR3 sequence is 18 residues long. Trimming removed 2 bases from V and 4 bases from J; junction bases left unmatched: 17.

As DNA, the CDR3 is TGTGCCAGCAGCCCAGTTGGAGGGACCGATACGCAGCAGTATTTT. Translation gives CASSPVGGTDTQQYF. J is TRBJ2-3 and V is TRBV7-8; D might be TRBD2 (6 bases). V was trimmed by 5 bases and J by 11 bases, leaving 23 bases between them. Germline assignment: CDR1 SGHVS and CDR2 FQNEAQ. The CDR3 contains 15 residues.

V is TRBV7-8 and J is TRBJ1-2, with 7 bases that match TRBD1. Germline lookup yields CDR1 SGHVS and CDR2 FQNEAQ. V was clipped by 4 bases and J by 13 bases; unmatched bases: 18. This CDR3 spans 15 amino acids. The CDR3 nucleotides are TGTGCCAGCAGCTGGGGTCCAGACGGGACAGCTCTTTCCACCTTC. It codes for CASSWGPDGTALSTF. Full variable domain (outside the CDR3, taken from reference TRBV7-8 and TRBJ1-2): GAGVSQSPRYKVAKRGQDVALRCDPISGHVSLFWYQQALGQGPEFLTYFQNEAQLDKSGLPSDRFFAERPEGSVSTLKIQRTQQEDSAVYLCASSWGPDGTALSTFGSGTRLTVV.

The V and J genes are TRBV7-7 and TRBJ2-5, with 9 bases lining up with TRBD2. This CDR3 is 15 amino acids long. From germline, CDR1 is SSHAT and CDR2 FNYEAQ (reference sequence). J was trimmed by 14 bases and V by 4 bases; bases with no gene match: 17. CDR3 loop: CASSSSGTWGFTPYF. The CDR3 DNA reads TGTGCCAGCAGCTCTAGCGGGACTTGGGGATTCACCCCATACTTC.

A word on this clonotype: Sequence at one end of the junction differs from germline and may be a read error. This chain connects TRBV7-9 to TRBJ2-7; 7 bases align to TRBD1. CDR3 length: 14 amino acids. Germline V gives CDR1 SEHNR, CDR2 FQNEAQ (reference sequence). CDR3 region: CASSCAGTERFLDF. CDR3 DNA: TGTGCCAGCAGTTGCGCCGGGACAGAAAGATTCCTTGACTTC.

This chain uses TRBV20-1 with TRBJ2-7, with 7 bases aligning to TRBD1. The CDR3 contains 13 residues. V gave up 3 bases and J gave up 2 bases; unmatched junction bases: 4. Germline-derived CDR1 and CDR2 are DFQATT and SNEGSKA (reference sequence). CDR3 sequence: CSASRQGAYEQYF. The DNA of the CDR3 is TGCAGTGCTAGTCGCCAGGGGGCCTACGAGCAGTACTTC.

This clonotype occurred a few times. This chain joins TRBV25-1 and TRBJ1-2, with TRBD1 identical over 9 bases. V gave up 2 bases and J gave up 7 bases; unmatched junction bases: 5. The length of the CDR3 is 14 residues. From germline, CDR1 is MGHDK and CDR2 SYGVNS. The CDR3 loop is CASSEGTGGPGYTF. CDR3 DNA: TGTGCCAGCAGTGAAGGAACAGGGGGCCCTGGCTACACCTTC.

CDR3 DNA sequence: TGTGCCAGCAGCTTAGATGTGGCAGGCGACAATGAAGACTTCTTT. This sequence encodes CASSLDVAGDNEDFF. The chain joins TRBV7-2 to TRBJ1-1; unclear D gene. The germline gives CDR1 SGHTA, CDR2 FQGNSA. V lost 1 base and J lost 14, with 23 bases in between. This CDR3 is built from 15 residues. The whole variable domain, filled in from reference TRBV7-2 and TRBJ1-1, reads GAGVSQSPSNKVTEKGKDVELRCDPISGHTALYWYRQSLGQGLEFLIYFQGNSAPDKSGLPSDRFSAERTGGSVSTLTIQRTQQEDSAVYLCASSLDVAGDNEDFFGQGTRLTVV.

Comment on this clonotype: A junction boundary mismatches the germline segment, possibly from a read error. The gene calls are TRBV7-6 and TRBJ1-2; D is possibly TRBD1 (5 bases). CDR1 is SGHVS, CDR2 FNYEAQ, per germline. The CDR3 consists of 15 residues. The CDR3, as DNA: TGTGCCAGCAGCTTAGGTGGAAGCTACGGGGCCAACGTCCCCTTC. The encoded protein is CASSLGGSYGANVPF.

The chain couples TRBV25-1 to TRBJ2-7; D perhaps matches TRBD1 (5 bases). The germline V gene has CDR1 MGHDK and CDR2 SYGVNS. The CDR3 runs to 14 residues. Trimming took 6 bases from V and 5 from J, leaving 17 bases between them. The chain's CDR3 is CASSNPGKSNEQYF. CDR3 in DNA: TGTGCCAGCAGCAATCCAGGGAAAAGTAACGAGCAGTACTTC.

CDR3 nucleotides: TGTGCCAGCAGCTTAGCCCAGGCTAGCGAGACCCAGTACTTC. Translated: CASSLAQASETQYF. This chain connects TRBV7-9 to TRBJ2-5, with D possibly being TRBD2 (5 bases). Between the trimmed V and J ends, which lost 0 bases and 5 bases, there was a span of 10 bases. The CDR3 spans 14 residues. Germline values: CDR1 SEHNR, CDR2 FQNEAQ (reference sequence). The full variable domain, its missing parts supplied by reference TRBV7-9 and TRBJ2-5, is DTGVSQNPRHKITKRGQNVTFRCDPISEHNRLYWYRQTLGQGPEFLTYFQNEAQLEKSRLLSDRFSAERPKGSFSTLEIQRTEQGDSAMYLCASSLAQASETQYFGPGTRLLVL.

The table lists this clonotype with a few counts. CDR3 protein: CATSRDRPDEQFF. The CDR3 nucleotides are TGTGCCACCAGCAGAGATCGCCCAGATGAGCAGTTCTTC. This chain links TRBV15 with TRBJ2-1; D is uncertain. Germline CDR1 and CDR2: LNHNV and YYDKDF (reference sequence). The ends were cut back, 0 bases at V and 8 bases at J, with 8 bases in the middle. The CDR3 totals 13 residues.

V is TRBV7-9 and J is TRBJ2-1, with D maybe TRBD2 (5 bases). Between the trimmed V and J ends, which lost 1 base and 12 bases, there was a span of 22 bases. The V gene's germline CDR1 is SEHNR and CDR2 FQNEAQ (reference sequence). The length of the CDR3 is 16 residues. CDR3 DNA sequence: TGTGCCAGCAGCTTAGTACCCGGGGAGCTGTGTTTTGGGCAGTTCTTC. Translating it yields CASSLVPGELCFGQFF.

The CDR3 is CASSFASEKGEAFF. CDR3 bases: TGTGCCAGCAGCTTCGCCAGCGAGAAGGGTGAAGCTTTCTTT. The J gene is TRBJ1-1, the V gene TRBV7-2; no clear D. The CDR3 spans 14 residues. With 3 bases removed from V and 7 bases from J, the gap between germline ends came to 15 bases. Germline V CDR1 and CDR2: SGHTA, FQGNSA.

This clonotype has just a few counts. The CDR3 DNA reads as TGCGCCAGCAGTGAAGCAGATACGCAGTATTTT. Amino acid sequence: CASSEADTQYF. The chain is built from TRBV10-1 and TRBJ2-3; D ambiguous. The CDR3 is made up of 11 amino acids. Germline V gene data show CDR1 as WNHNN and CDR2 as SYGVQD (reference sequence). Between the trimmed V and J ends, which lost 3 bases and 4 bases, there was a span of 2 bases.

J is TRBJ1-2 and V is TRBV30; 7 bases fit TRBD1. The CDR3 loop spans 13 amino acids. The germline V gene has CDR1 GTSNPN and CDR2 SVGIG (reference sequence). V gave up 2 bases and J gave up 6 bases; unmatched junction bases: 6. CDR3 residues: CAWSPDRRNGYTF. The CDR3 DNA reads TGTGCCTGGAGTCCGGACAGGAGAAATGGCTACACCTTC.

The chain employs TRBV7-3 and TRBJ2-1; 8 positions match TRBD2. Germline CDR1 is SGHTA and CDR2 is FQGTGA. Trimming removed 5 bases from V and 7 bases from J; junction bases left unmatched: 13. The CDR3 length is 16 residues. The CDR3 nucleotides are TGTGCCAGCAGCACGACGACGGGGGGGCCGTGGAATGAGCAGTTCTTC. This sequence encodes CASSTTTGGPWNEQFF.

Comment on this clonotype: Since the CDR3 does not end with the conserved phenylalanine or tryptophan, this likely comes from a read error. It is unclear where the CDR3 begins or ends on the DNA, so no DNA is shown, and the CDR3 is as TCRdb lists it. The chain has TRBV7-3 and TRBJ2-2; the DNA was not used to check the table's D call, TRBD2. The CDR3 spans 12 amino acids, including both terminal residues. Germline CDR1 and CDR2: SGHTA and FQGTGA. The CDR3: CASSLAGGALTL.

The V call is TRBV7-2, the J call TRBJ1-5; 10 positions match TRBD1. Trimming removed 4 bases from V and 4 bases from J; junction bases left unmatched: 4. CDR1 is SGHTA, CDR2 FQGNSA, per germline. This CDR3 has 15 amino acids. The CDR3 DNA sequence: TGTGCCAGCAGCTCGGGACAGGGGATGAATCAGCCCCAGCATTTT. It yields the protein CASSSGQGMNQPQHF.